This TCR beta chain was documented in a study of CD8 T cells in Susac syndrome. The V and J ends lost 0 bases and 6 bases respectively, with 9 bases between them. This CDR3 is built from 13 residues. Germline CDR1 is SGDLS and CDR2 is YYNGEE. Random-hexamer reverse transcription was applied to roughly 0.45 to 1 ug RNA. An immunoSEQ multiplex PCR amplified TCR beta CDR3 over 54 Vbeta and 13 Jbeta. TCRdb recomputed calls from the immunoSEQ multiplex PCR reads with MiXCR, one row per CDR3 protein. This sample carries 180,000 or so distinct CDR3 sequences, roughly 94% of them seen once, and the ten largest clones take 0.095% to 0.12%. Sequencing of TCR beta was performed on blood CD8+ T cells and on blood CD4+ T cells. As controls, healthy donors matched for age and sex were used.

This clonotype was obtained from a human donor in good health. What was sequenced was CD4+ T cells from PBMCs. This sequence joins TRBV9 and TRBJ1-1; no reliable D call. CDR3 amino acids: CASSVVRTAEAFF. CDR3 nucleotide sequence: TGTGCCAGCAGCGTAGTCAGAACGGCTGAAGCTTTCTTT.